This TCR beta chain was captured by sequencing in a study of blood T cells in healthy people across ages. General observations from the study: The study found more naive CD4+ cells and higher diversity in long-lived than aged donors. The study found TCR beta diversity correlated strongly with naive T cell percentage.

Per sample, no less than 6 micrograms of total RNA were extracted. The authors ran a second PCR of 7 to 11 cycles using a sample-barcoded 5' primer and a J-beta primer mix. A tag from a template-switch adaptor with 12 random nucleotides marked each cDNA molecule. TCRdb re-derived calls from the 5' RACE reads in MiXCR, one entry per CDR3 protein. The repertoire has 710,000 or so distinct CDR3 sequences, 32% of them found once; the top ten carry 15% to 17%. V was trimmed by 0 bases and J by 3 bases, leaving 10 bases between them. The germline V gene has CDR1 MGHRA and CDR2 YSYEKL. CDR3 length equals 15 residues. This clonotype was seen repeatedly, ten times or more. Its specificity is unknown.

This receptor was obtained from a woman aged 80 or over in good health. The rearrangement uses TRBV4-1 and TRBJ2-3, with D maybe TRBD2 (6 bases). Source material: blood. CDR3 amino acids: CASSQDSSGTDTQYF. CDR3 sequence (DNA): TGCGCCAGCAGCCAAGATTCGAGCGGGACAGATACGCAGTATTTT.